This TCR beta chain was documented in a study of T-cell memory formation after mild COVID-19. The CDR3 is 14 residues long. The ends were cut back, 7 bases at V and 4 bases at J, with 16 bases in the middle. Per the germline V gene, CDR1 is MNHEY and CDR2 is SVGEGT. 5'RACE with constant-segment primers yielded barcoded, UMI-tagged TCR alpha and TCR beta cDNA libraries. Each CDR3 protein is one row after TCRdb ran MiXCR on the 5' RACE reads. The profile shows about 420,000 distinct CDR3 sequences, more than 20% of them singletons. This clonotype was recorded a few times. V usage is TRBV6-2 or TRBV6-3 and J usage is TRBJ1-2; TRBD1 is a possible D gene (5 bases). This TCR derives from an adult woman who had mild COVID-19 (a few samples of this study predate the infection). Cell type and time point are not known. Sequencing was done on a sample of PBMCs or a T cell subset sorted from them (not recorded which). CDR3 coding DNA: TGTGCCAGCAACCGGGACGTTGGCCTCTATGGCTACACCTTC. Its translation: CASNRDVGLYGYTF.